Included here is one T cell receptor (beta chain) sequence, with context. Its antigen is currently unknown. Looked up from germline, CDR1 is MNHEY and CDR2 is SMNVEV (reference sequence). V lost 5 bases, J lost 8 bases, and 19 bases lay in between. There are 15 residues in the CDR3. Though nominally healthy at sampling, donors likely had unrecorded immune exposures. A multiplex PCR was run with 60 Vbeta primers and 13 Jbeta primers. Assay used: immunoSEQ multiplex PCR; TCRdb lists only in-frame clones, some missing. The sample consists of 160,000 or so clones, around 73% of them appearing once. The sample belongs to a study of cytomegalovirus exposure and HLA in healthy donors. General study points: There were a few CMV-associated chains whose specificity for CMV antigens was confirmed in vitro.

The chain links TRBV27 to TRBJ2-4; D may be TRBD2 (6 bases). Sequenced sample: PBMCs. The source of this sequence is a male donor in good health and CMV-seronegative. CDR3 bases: TGTGCCAGCAGTCCGTCCTTACTTTCTAGCGACATTCAGTACTTC. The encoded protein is CASSPSLLSSDIQYF.